What follows are 21 T cell receptor beta chains derived from one specimen sequenced in a study of blood T cells in healthy people across ages. Then a second PCR, running about 6 to 11 cycles, was carried out with a sample-barcoded 5' primer and a J-beta primer mix. A single record per CDR3 protein comes from TCRdb applying MiXCR to the 5' RACE reads. The sample contains some 1.5 million distinct CDR3 sequences, over 25% of which appear only once. The source material was blood. These receptors all come from a young woman in good health.

The chain combines TRBV29-1 with TRBJ1-1, with 10 bases matching TRBD1. V was clipped by 7 bases and J by 4 bases; unmatched bases: 6. Germline V gene lookup returns CDR1 SQVTM and CDR2 ANQGSEA. The CDR3 extends over 13 amino acids. The CDR3 spells CSGRQGAITEAFF. In DNA form, the CDR3 reads TGCAGCGGTAGACAGGGGGCGATCACTGAAGCTTTCTTT.

On this clonotype itself: Germline and junction disagree at one end, which may indicate a read error. This rearrangement joins TRBV15 to TRBJ2-7; 8 bases map to TRBD1. Per germline, CDR1 LNHNV and CDR2 YYDKDF (reference sequence). The CDR3 spans 16 residues. Here the CDR3 reads CTTSRSGQGSSYEQYF. As DNA, the CDR3 is TGTACCACCAGCAGATCTGGACAGGGAAGCTCCTACGAGCAGTACTTC.

A note on this clonotype: Being one base from a much bigger clone, this may be a read error. V is TRBV6-6 and J is TRBJ2-1, with 9 nucleotides matching TRBD2. The germline V gene encodes CDR1 MNHNY and CDR2 SVGAGI (reference sequence). V lost 6 bases and J lost 1; bases outside the gene matches: 4. The CDR3 covers 15 residues. CDR3 coding DNA: TGTGCCAGCAGGGTAGCGGGAGATTCCTACAATGAGCAGTTCTTC. Translating it yields CASRVAGDSYNEQFF.

This clonotype has ten or more counts. The chain links TRBV27 to TRBJ1-2; unclear D gene. There are 14 residues in the CDR3. Per the germline V gene, CDR1 is MNHEY and CDR2 is SMNVEV (reference sequence). V was cut by 6 bases and J by 2 bases, with 13 bases left in between. CDR3 bases: TGTGCCAGCAGCCGGGTTCCGGGAAACTATGGCTACACCTTC. It encodes CASSRVPGNYGYTF.

This clonotype was seen only a few times. This chain uses TRBV6-6 with TRBJ2-7, with a possible D match to TRBD2 (7 bases). Looked up from germline, CDR1 is MNHNY and CDR2 is SVGAGI (reference sequence). CDR3 length: 16 residues. With 4 bases removed from V and 4 bases from J, the gap between germline ends came to 20 bases. The CDR3 DNA reads as TGTGCCAGCAGTTCCTACCCCGGGGGGCGCGAATACGAGCAGTACTTC. It encodes CASSSYPGGREYEQYF.

This clonotype was observed many times. Mismatch with germline at one junction end may stem from a read error. The chain combines TRBV7-2 with TRBJ2-7; the D gene is possibly TRBD2 (5 bases). Germline CDR1 and CDR2: SGHTA and FQGNSA. This CDR3 comprises 13 residues. The CDR3 nucleotides read TGTGCCAGCGGCTTTAGGGAGAGGAACGAGCAGTACTTC. The encoded protein is CASGFRERNEQYF.

This clonotype was detected ten times or more. Here the CDR3 DNA reads TGTGCCATCAGCGAGCCGTCCCCGGGGGGCCAAGAGACCCAGTACTTC. Encoded protein: CAISEPSPGGQETQYF. The gene calls are TRBV10-3 and TRBJ2-5; 7 bases line up with TRBD2. The CDR3 contains 16 residues. V lost 6 bases, J lost 1 base, and 11 bases stayed unmatched. Germline-derived CDR1 and CDR2 are ENHRY and SYGVKD.

This clonotype has a count of ten or more. The chain carries TRBV7-9 and TRBJ2-1; 14 nucleotides line up with TRBD2. The tail of the sequence fits TRBJ2-7 better, so the J call may be wrong. Germline CDR1 SEHNR, CDR2 FQNEAQ (reference sequence). CDR3 length equals 14 residues. In DNA form, the CDR3 reads TGTGCCAGCAGCTGGGGACTAGCGGGGGTAGAGCAGTACTTC. This translates into CASSWGLAGVEQYF.

This clonotype was seen more than once but under ten times. The chain joins TRBV6-2 or TRBV6-3 to TRBJ2-1, with TRBD1 identical over 7 bases. The J segment lost 4 bases and the V segment lost 5 bases, leaving 2 bases of the junction unmatched. Per the germline V gene, CDR1 is MNHEY and CDR2 is SVGEGT. This CDR3 spans 13 amino acids. The CDR3 is CASSHRGYNEQFF. The CDR3 region has the DNA TGTGCCAGCAGTCACAGGGGTTACAATGAGCAGTTCTTC.

The rearrangement joins TRBV5-1 to TRBJ1-1; maybe TRBD1 (6 bases). CDR1 and CDR2 from the germline V gene are SGHRS and YFSETQ. The CDR3 length is 15 residues. V shed 5 bases and J shed 0 bases, with 14 bases lying between them. The CDR3 spells CASRNSRGMNTEAFF. CDR3 bases: TGCGCCAGCAGGAACAGCAGGGGCATGAACACTGAAGCTTTCTTT.

This clonotype was detected only a few times. The rearrangement uses TRBV5-6 and TRBJ2-6, with 8 bases aligning to TRBD1. Germline trimming cut 2 bases from V and 0 bases from J; bases unmatched to any gene: 7. Germline V gene sequence: CDR1 SGHDT, CDR2 YYEEEE. The CDR3 spans 18 residues. Written as DNA, the CDR3 is TGTGCCAGCAGCTTCCGACAGGGGAGTAGCTCTGGGGCCAACGTCCTGACTTTC. It specifies CASSFRQGSSSGANVLTF.

Note on this clonotype: Mismatch with germline at one junction end may stem from a read error. The V call is TRBV5-1, the J call TRBJ1-6; D is ambiguous. CDR1 and CDR2 (germline): SGHRS, YFSETQ. The CDR3 length is 16 residues. DNA for the CDR3: TGCGCCAGCGGCTTGGAAGGCAGCTCCTATAATTCACCCCTCCACTTT. It encodes CASGLEGSSYNSPLHF.

There are a few counts of this clonotype. The V and J genes are TRBV4-1 and TRBJ2-7; D may be TRBD1 (6 bases). The germline V gene has CDR1 MGHRA and CDR2 YSYEKL. The V end lost 1 base, the J end lost 5 bases, and 18 bases lay between the germline ends. This CDR3 contains 16 residues. Written as DNA, the CDR3 is TGCGCCAGCAGCCAAGTGAGGGGGAAGTCTCCCCACGAGCAGTACTTC. Encoded protein: CASSQVRGKSPHEQYF.

The chain joins TRBV4-2 to TRBJ2-3; 9 bases match TRBD2. V trimming: 3 bases; J trimming: 4 bases; junction bases outside the gene matches: 8. The CDR3 length is 16 residues. Germline CDR1 reads LGHNA; CDR2 reads YNFKEQ. The CDR3: CASSQGLASGADTQYF. CDR3 bases: TGTGCCAGCAGCCAGGGATTGGCTAGCGGGGCAGATACGCAGTATTTT.

In its sample, this clonotype was seen once. One base away lies a much larger clone, so this may be a sequencing read error. The gene calls are TRBV7-2 and TRBJ2-1; 12 bases are shared with TRBD2. The CDR3 is 15 amino acids. Germline V lookup: CDR1 SGHTA, CDR2 FQGNSA. V lost 5 bases, J lost 10 bases, and 9 bases stayed unmatched. CDR3 sequence (DNA): TGTGCCAGCAGCCGACTAGCGGGGGATCCCTACGAGCAGTTCTTC. Protein product: CASSRLAGDPYEQFF.

This clonotype occurred a few times. In DNA, the CDR3 is TGTGCCAGCAGCGCCCGGGACATGGACTATGGCTACACCTTC. This sequence encodes CASSARDMDYGYTF. This sequence joins TRBV9 and TRBJ1-2, with D possibly being TRBD1 (6 bases). Germline CDR1 is SGDLS and CDR2 is YYNGEE. V lost 3 bases to trimming and J lost 3 bases, with 12 bases between them. The CDR3 consists of 14 residues.

For this clonotype: A much more abundant neighbour one base away suggests this may be a read error. This rearrangement joins TRBV5-1 to TRBJ1-2; D remains ambiguous. The germline gives CDR1 SGHRS, CDR2 YFSETQ. CDR3 size: 15 residues. The V end lost 0 bases, the J end lost 1 base, and 10 bases lay between the germline ends. CDR3 DNA: TGCGCCAGCAGCTTGGGCGGAGAAATTAACTATGGCTACACCTTC. Residues: CASSLGGEINYGYTF.

The chain recombines TRBV7-2 with TRBJ1-4; 8 bases line up with TRBD1. Trimming removed 3 bases from V and 14 bases from J; junction bases left unmatched: 11. Germline CDR1 SGHTA, CDR2 FQGNSA. The CDR3 contains 14 residues. The CDR3 region has the DNA TGTGCCAGCAGCTTGGTAGACAGGGGCGGGAGGCTGTTTTTT. This sequence encodes CASSLVDRGGRLFF.

The chain uses TRBV20-1 and TRBJ2-2; no firm D call. Trimming cost V 1 base and J 8 bases, with 11 bases left between them. The CDR3 contains 13 residues. Germline CDR1 DFQATT, CDR2 SNEGSKA (reference sequence). The CDR3 DNA is TGCAGTGCTAGAGTTCTTAAGGAGGGGGAGCTGTTTTTT. This encodes CSARVLKEGELFF.

This chain links TRBV7-2 with TRBJ2-2, with D maybe TRBD2 (7 bases). Deletions cut 3 bases from V and 2 bases from J, with 13 bases between. Germline loops: CDR1 SGHTA, CDR2 FQGNSA. There are 16 residues in the CDR3. The CDR3 DNA reads as TGTGCCAGCAGCTTGACCCGGGGGGCAAACACCGGGGAGCTGTTTTTT. Its protein product is CASSLTRGANTGELFF.

There are a few counts of this clonotype. V is TRBV20-1 and J is TRBJ2-3, with 8 nucleotides matching TRBD2. Unmatched junction bases numbered 14, after V lost 5 bases and J lost 4 bases. The CDR3 runs 16 residues. Per the germline V gene, CDR1 is DFQATT and CDR2 is SNEGSKA (reference sequence). The CDR3 sequence: CSADRHSGVVADTQYF. The CDR3 DNA reads TGCAGTGCTGATAGGCATAGCGGGGTCGTCGCAGATACGCAGTATTTT.